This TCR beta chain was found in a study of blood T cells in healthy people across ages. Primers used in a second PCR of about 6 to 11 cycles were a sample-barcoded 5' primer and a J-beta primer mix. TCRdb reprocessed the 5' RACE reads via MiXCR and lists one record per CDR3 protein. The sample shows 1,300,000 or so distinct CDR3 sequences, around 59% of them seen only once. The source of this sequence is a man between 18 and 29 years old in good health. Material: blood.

The CDR3 loop reads CASSGKRHLSYEQYF. The CDR3 region has the DNA TGTGCCAGCAGCGGTAAGCGTCACCTTTCCTACGAGCAGTACTTC. The rearrangement joins TRBV7-9 to TRBJ2-7, with D unclear. Deletions cut 5 bases from V and 1 base from J, with 15 bases between. CDR1 SEHNR and CDR2 FQNEAQ come from the germline V gene (reference sequence). This CDR3 is built from 15 residues.